Detailed here is one TCR beta chain. As processed by the authors: Nucleated cell counts were estimated from reference gene primer amplification. Some clones are missing from TCRdb's copy, which holds only in-frame ones; the method was immunoSEQ multiplex PCR. V and J calls and clone size come straight from that table; D and trimming were deduced from the DNA. The table includes a few hundred thousand clones, 85% to 90% detected once. The data are from a study of blood T cell repertoires in COVID-19. Participants were aged about 18 to 100 years from 24 US areas. Specimen: PBMCs or T cells enriched from blood (not recorded which). The TCR sequence derives from a woman aged 18-29 years with acute COVID-19.

The CDR3, as DNA: TGTGCCAGCAGCTCCACCGTTTGGGGACTAGGGCTTGGCGAGCAGTACTTC. Protein sequence: CASSSTVWGLGLGEQYF. The V gene is TRBV7-9, the J gene TRBJ2-7, with TRBD2 matching 8 bases. The CDR3 covers 17 residues. CDR1 is SEHNR, CDR2 FQNEAQ, per germline (reference sequence). V lost 4 bases and J lost 6; bases outside the gene matches: 17.